Shown below are 20 T cell receptor beta chains from a single sample sequenced in a study of human T cells and chemical hapten exposure. Noted time point: pre-sensitization, week 0. Treatment of the sample: therapeutic diphenylcyclopropenone sensitization with weekly scalp DPC. TCRdb reprocessed the RACE reads with MiXCR, giving one entry per CDR3 protein. In the table there are about 90,000 distinct CDR3 sequences, roughly 8.5% of which are singletons. Sequenced material: whole blood, taken in connection with sensitization to the hapten diphenylcyclopropenone (DPC). The receptors here all came from a man aged 35-49 years with alopecia areata. Some clones in this sample may be carry-over from other donors' samples.

This chain uses TRBV20-1 with TRBJ2-1; D tentatively reads TRBD1 or TRBD2 (5 bases each). The length of the CDR3 is 14 residues. Germline V gives CDR1 DFQATT, CDR2 SNEGSKA (reference sequence). The germline V and J ends were trimmed by 1 base and 6 bases, with 13 bases remaining between them. The CDR3 loop reads CSARVETGPNEQFF. Written as DNA, the CDR3 is TGCAGTGCTAGAGTAGAGACGGGGCCCAATGAGCAGTTCTTC.

The sample holds a few counts of this clonotype. CDR3 DNA: TGTGCCATCAACAGGGGAACCCTCTCTGGAAACACCATATATTTT. Amino acids: CAINRGTLSGNTIYF. The rearrangement uses TRBV2 and TRBJ1-3; 7 bases match TRBD1. J was trimmed by 0 bases and V by 10 bases; bases with no gene match: 9. The CDR3 totals 15 residues. Looked up from germline, CDR1 is SNHLY and CDR2 is FYNNEI.

CDR3: CASSGGSLNEKLFF. CDR3 DNA: TGTGCCAGCAGCGGGGGCAGCCTGAATGAAAAACTGTTTTTT. This rearrangement joins TRBV11-3 to TRBJ1-4; weak D call: TRBD1 (6 bases). Germline V gene sequence: CDR1 SGHNT, CDR2 YENEEA. V was pared by 5 bases and J by 5 bases, with 12 bases between. The CDR3 length is 14 residues.

This clonotype was counted only a few times. The V and J genes are TRBV11-3 and TRBJ2-2; the D is unclear. The CDR3 has 15 amino acids. In germline, CDR1 is SGHNT, CDR2 YENEEA. Trimming removed 1 base at V and 1 base at J, with 7 bases between. Here the CDR3 reads CASSLGPLNTGELFF. The CDR3 nucleotides are TGTGCCAGCAGCTTAGGGCCCTTGAACACCGGGGAGCTGTTTTTT.

The chain uses TRBV6-2 or TRBV6-3 and TRBJ1-5; perhaps TRBD1 as D (6 bases). In germline, CDR1 is MNHEY, CDR2 SVGEGT. The ends were cut back, 10 bases at V and 6 bases at J, with 19 bases in the middle. The CDR3 spans 14 residues. The CDR3 protein is CATRTAPQSQPQHF. CDR3 DNA sequence: TGTGCCACCCGGACAGCCCCACAGTCTCAGCCCCAGCATTTT.

In this sample, this clonotype turned up once. A read error may be the cause here, since a much bigger clone is one base away. The DNA is omitted, as the CDR3 cannot be located on it reliably, and the CDR3 follows TCRdb's listing. The chain links TRBV20-1 to TRBJ2-7. The CDR3 is made up of 14 amino acids, end residues included. Germline values: CDR1 DFQATT, CDR2 SNEGSKA (reference sequence). The CDR3 region is CSASLTSELHQQYF.

This clonotype was seen ten or more times. The V gene is TRBV6-5, the J gene TRBJ2-7; no clear D gene. V was pared by 0 bases and J by 2 bases, with 5 bases between. The V gene's germline CDR1 is MNHEY and CDR2 SVGAGI. The CDR3 consists of 13 residues. This CDR3 reads CASSYSPAYEQYF. The DNA for the CDR3 is TGTGCCAGCAGTTACTCGCCCGCCTACGAGCAGTACTTC.

The chain carries TRBV12-3 or TRBV12-4 and TRBJ2-1; TRBD1 aligns across 8 bases. The CDR3 runs 15 residues. J lost 2 bases, V lost 6 bases, and 6 bases had no gene match. The CDR3 sequence: CASSLDRAAYNEQFF. The CDR3 region has the DNA TGTGCCAGCAGCTTGGACAGGGCCGCCTACAATGAGCAGTTCTTC.

Note on this clonotype: A much larger clonotype is one base distant, so this may be a read error. This chain links TRBV7-2 with TRBJ2-3, with D perhaps TRBD2 (6 bases). The CDR3 totals 15 residues. Per the germline V gene, CDR1 is SGHTA and CDR2 is FQGNSA. Trimming took off 5 bases at V and 4 bases at J, with 16 bases between the two ends. CDR3 amino acids: CASSRGRWEADTQYF. In DNA, the CDR3 is TGTGCCAGCAGCCGCGGACGGTGGGAGGCAGATACGCAGTATTTT.

V usage is TRBV19 and J usage is TRBJ2-1; TRBD1 aligns across 7 bases. V was pared by 6 bases and J by 2 bases, with 10 bases of the junction left unmatched. The CDR3 sequence is 16 residues long. Germline V gene sequence: CDR1 LNHDA, CDR2 SQIVND (reference sequence). CDR3 DNA sequence: TGTGCCAGTAGCACCAACCGACAGGGAACCTACAATGAGCAGTTCTTC. Encoded protein: CASSTNRQGTYNEQFF.

The chain joins TRBV7-9 to TRBJ1-1; perhaps TRBD1 as D (6 bases). Germline-derived CDR1 and CDR2 are SEHNR and FQNEAQ (reference sequence). The CDR3 length is 12 residues. V was pared by 1 base and J by 8 bases, with 8 bases between. As DNA, the CDR3 is TGTGCCAGCAGCTTAGACAGGGAGGAAGCTTTCTTT. Amino acids: CASSLDREEAFF.

CDR3 sequence: CASSYGAGGRRELFF. Here the CDR3 DNA reads TGTGCCAGCAGTTACGGAGCGGGAGGGCGCCGGGAGCTGTTTTTT. This sequence joins TRBV6-5 and TRBJ2-2, with 10 nucleotides matching TRBD2. J gave up 9 bases and V 2 bases, and 6 bases lay outside the gene matches. The CDR3 runs to 15 residues. Germline V CDR1 and CDR2: MNHEY, SVGAGI.

This clonotype was counted ten times or more. This sequence joins TRBV18 and TRBJ1-1, with D uncertain. The CDR3 is 12 residues long. V lost 6 bases, J lost 6 bases, and 11 bases lay in between. CDR1 and CDR2 (germline): KGHSH, LQKENI. CDR3 amino acids: CASSPTLSEAFF. The DNA for the CDR3 is TGTGCCAGCTCGCCTACCTTGTCTGAAGCTTTCTTT.

This clonotype was picked up many times. The chain combines TRBV4-2 with TRBJ1-1; perhaps TRBD1 as D (6 bases). The CDR3 length is 15 residues. Germline lookup yields CDR1 LGHNA and CDR2 YNFKEQ. The ends were cut back, 0 bases at V and 5 bases at J, with 13 bases in the middle. The DNA for the CDR3 is TGTGCCAGCAGCCAAGATACGGGGGCGCGTACTGAAGCTTTCTTT. Protein product: CASSQDTGARTEAFF.

Ten or more counts support this clonotype. The V and J genes are TRBV12-3 or TRBV12-4 and TRBJ2-1; possible D gene TRBD2, 6 bases. V was cut by 3 bases and J by 1 base, with 10 bases left in between. The CDR3 spans 15 residues. Here the CDR3 reads CASSLGTGSYNEQFF. Here the CDR3 DNA reads TGTGCCAGCAGTTTGGGGACTGGGTCCTACAATGAGCAGTTCTTC.

J is TRBJ2-2 and V is TRBV6-1, with 13 bases aligning to TRBD2. V trimming: 6 bases; J trimming: 7 bases; junction bases outside the gene matches: 2. Germline V CDR1 and CDR2: MNHNS, SASEGT. The CDR3 consists of 14 residues. For the CDR3, the DNA is TGTGCCAGCAGAGGACTAGCGGGAGACGGGGAGCTGTTTTTT. Residues: CASRGLAGDGELFF.

This clonotype came up many times. The V and J genes are TRBV6-6 and TRBJ2-1; no clear D gene. The ends were cut back, 8 bases at V and 4 bases at J, with 18 bases in the middle. Per germline, CDR1 MNHNY and CDR2 SVGAGI (reference sequence). CDR3 size: 15 residues. This CDR3 reads CASPHLDRIYNEQFF. As DNA, the CDR3 is TGTGCCAGCCCTCATCTAGACCGAATTTACAATGAGCAGTTCTTC.

This clonotype showed up just a few times. CDR3 in amino acids: CASSSGTITDTQYF. CDR3 bases: TGCGCCAGCAGCTCTGGGACTATCACAGATACGCAGTATTTT. The gene calls are TRBV5-1 and TRBJ2-3; TRBD2 matches at 7 bases. V was clipped by 3 bases and J by 2 bases; unmatched bases: 3. Germline V lookup: CDR1 SGHRS, CDR2 YFSETQ. The CDR3 spans 14 residues.

In this sample, this clonotype turned up many times. The chain combines TRBV3-1 with TRBJ1-2, with D possibly TRBD1 on 5 matching bases. Germline CDR1 and CDR2: LGHDT and YNNKEL (reference sequence). This CDR3 region has 15 residues. V was trimmed by 4 bases and J by 3 bases, leaving 15 bases between them. CDR3 nucleotide sequence: TGTGCCAGCAGCCCGGGACTCCGATTGGACTATGGCTACACCTTC. Protein: CASSPGLRLDYGYTF.

This clonotype has only a few counts. The chain joins TRBV6-2 or TRBV6-3 to TRBJ2-1; a possible D gene is TRBD2 (7 bases). The CDR3 consists of 11 residues. Deletions cut 11 bases from V and 14 bases from J, with 19 bases between. The germline V gene has CDR1 MNHEY and CDR2 SVGEGT. CDR3 in DNA: TGTGCCGTAGGGGGGGAGGCAAAGGAGTTCTTC. Protein product: CAVGGEAKEFF.